This T cell receptor (beta chain) appears in the sequencing data of a study of blood T cell repertoires in COVID-19 (dated by TCRdb to about 2020). Regarding the complete study: Samples from collaborators originated in the United States, Italy and Spain and spanned both the acute and convalescent phases of COVID-19. Where HLA class I and class II types were available, the types were taken from metadata supplied by the sample provider, not from assay-based typing. Sample metadata almost always included a de-identified subject ID, COVID-19 status, age in years and sex. The repertoires were released in a freely available public database intended as a resource for research on the immune response to SARS-CoV-2. The material from the prospective study consisted of cDNA or gDNA derived from T cells, B-cell-depleted T cells, or PBMCs. Subjects who had been exposed to COVID-19, were actively infected with it, or had recovered from it provided the deeply sampled blood TCRbeta repertoires that made up the dataset. Samples came from the ongoing ImmuneRACE study (first 160 participants) plus 1,254 subjects from 6 global collaborators. Overall study outcomes, separate from this receptor: The quantity of clinical and demographic metadata differed by source and by participant and was supplied without curation.

This clone is regarded as medium-sized (0.01 to 0.1%). What this receptor recognizes is not known. It has no much larger one-base neighbor in the sample; base qualities were not kept. A distance of 13 bases separates the germline ends of V and J, which lose 6 bases and 5 bases respectively. CDR1 SEHNR and CDR2 FQNEAQ are derived from the germline V gene (reference sequence). The CDR3 starts with the cysteine, ends with the phenylalanine, and has 13 residues. The kept DNA is CDR3 alone, 39 bases in frame from the first base. One collaborating source in Seattle enrolled patients during active infection and followed them longitudinally through the course of disease. Each collaborating institution followed its own protocols to collect whole blood in K2EDTA tubes. For TCRbeta analysis, collaborators shipped samples in one of three forms: frozen whole blood, isolated PBMCs, or DNA extracted from either of those sample types.

TCRbeta CDR3 regions were amplified from genomic DNA using the immunoSEQ Assay, a bias-controlled multiplex PCR. The authors' analysis ran thus. Nucleated cell counts per sample were estimated from amplification of reference gene primers within the assay. Sequence reads were collapsed and filtered to measure the absolute abundance of every unique TCRbeta CDR3 rearrangement. For each sample, productive Simpson clonality was calculated as the square root of Simpson's diversity index across productive rearrangements. TCRdb retrieved this table from immuneACCESS and kept in-frame rearrangements only. Not all clones are present; in checked studies, unresolved V genes account for under half, and no reason is known for the remainder. Clonal size and the V and J genes are those of that table, whereas D and trimming came from the DNA. For this sample there are approximately 59,000 clones; approximately 78% appear just once. More than 30% of the sample lies in the top ten.

This sequence uses TRBV7-9 and TRBJ1-2, with no D gene named confidently. The sample consisted of peripheral blood. The receptor was derived from a man aged 60-69 years with COVID-19, enrolled during active disease. The DNA is TGTGCCAGCAGAGAGGGTCTAGAGTATGGCTACACCTTC. The resulting protein is CASREGLEYGYTF.